This passage covers 13 T cell receptor beta chains from one sample sequenced in a study of cytomegalovirus exposure and HLA in healthy donors. Both 60 Vbeta primers and 13 Jbeta primers went into the PCR. Generated by immunoSEQ multiplex PCR, the TCRdb table keeps only in-frame clones and is missing some. The profile covers about 140,000 clones, with roughly four fifths appearing a single time and roughly 3.4% taken by the ten largest. Sequenced input: PBMCs. The origin of the receptors is a man aged 18 to 30 in good health and CMV-seropositive.

The rearrangement joins TRBV6-6 to TRBJ1-1; no definite D call. CDR3 length: 10 amino acids. Germline lookup yields CDR1 MNHNY and CDR2 SVGAGI (reference sequence). Trimming pared 8 bases from V and 7 bases from J, leaving 8 bases between. For the CDR3, the DNA is TGTGCCAGCCAAGAGGTTGAAGCTTTCTTT. Protein product: CASQEVEAFF.

This clone has more than one count but fewer than ten. The chain uses TRBV25-1 and TRBJ2-1; D remains unclear. Per the germline V gene, CDR1 is MGHDK and CDR2 is SYGVNS. V shed 3 bases and J shed 10 bases, with 7 bases lying between them. The CDR3 extends over 11 amino acids. The CDR3 loop reads CASSEVREQFF. The CDR3 DNA reads as TGTGCCAGCAGTGAGGTCCGGGAGCAGTTCTTC.

The table lists this clone with a few counts. The chain couples TRBV19 to TRBJ1-5, with D perhaps TRBD1 (6 bases). V gave up 5 bases and J gave up 3 bases, with 17 bases separating them. CDR3 length: 16 amino acids. Germline CDR1 is LNHDA and CDR2 is SQIVND (reference sequence). The chain's CDR3 is CASSFGQIGANQPQHF. The CDR3 DNA reads TGTGCCAGTAGTTTCGGACAGATAGGGGCCAATCAGCCCCAGCATTTT.

V usage is TRBV28 and J usage is TRBJ1-2; D not certain. Trimming cost V 7 bases and J 4 bases, with 16 bases left between them. This CDR3 contains 14 residues. Germline values: CDR1 MDHEN, CDR2 SYDVKM. For the CDR3, the DNA is TGTGCCAGCAATAAACCGGGAGTTGGCTATGGCTACACCTTC. This codes for CASNKPGVGYGYTF.

The chain recombines TRBV19 with TRBJ1-1, with D unresolved. In germline, CDR1 is LNHDA, CDR2 SQIVND (reference sequence). The ends were cut back, 6 bases at V and 1 base at J, with 9 bases in the middle. There are 13 residues in the CDR3. CDR3 loop: CASSLARNTEAFF. CDR3 bases: TGTGCCAGTAGCCTAGCGAGGAACACTGAAGCTTTCTTT.

This chain uses TRBV30 with TRBJ1-2; perhaps TRBD1 as D (5 bases). Germline values: CDR1 GTSNPN, CDR2 SVGIG (reference sequence). V dropped 4 bases and J dropped 7 bases, with 13 bases sitting between them. The CDR3 contains 12 residues. The CDR3 sequence: CAWTGGAAGYTF. The CDR3 DNA reads TGTGCCTGGACTGGAGGGGCAGCTGGCTACACCTTC.

The chain links TRBV29-1 to TRBJ2-7; 10 nucleotides align to TRBD2. V trimming: 4 bases; J trimming: 3 bases; junction bases outside the gene matches: 0. Germline lookup yields CDR1 SQVTM and CDR2 ANQGSEA. CDR3 length: 12 residues. CDR3 DNA: TGCAGCGTTGGGACTAGCGGCTACGAGCAGTACTTC. Amino acid sequence: CSVGTSGYEQYF.

The V and J genes are TRBV7-2 and TRBJ2-1; perhaps TRBD1 as D (6 bases). Trimming took off 5 bases at V and 5 bases at J, with 16 bases between the two ends. The CDR3 has 15 amino acids. Looked up from germline, CDR1 is SGHTA and CDR2 is FQGNSA. The CDR3 reads CASSLTGINNNEQFF. In DNA, the CDR3 is TGTGCCAGCAGCCTAACAGGGATCAATAACAATGAGCAGTTCTTC.

V and J are TRBV5-1 and TRBJ1-2, with 8 bases fitting TRBD1. The J segment lost 2 bases and the V segment lost 3 bases, leaving 3 bases of the junction unmatched. CDR3 size: 14 residues. Germline assignment: CDR1 SGHRS and CDR2 YFSETQ. The CDR3: CASSSRTGNYGYTF. The CDR3 region has the DNA TGCGCCAGCAGCTCGAGGACAGGGAACTATGGCTACACCTTC.

The chain employs TRBV6-1 and TRBJ2-1, with a possible D match to TRBD2 (6 bases). The V end was cut by 8 bases, the J end by 6 bases, with 14 bases between. The CDR3 extends over 13 amino acids. Germline V gene data show CDR1 as MNHNS and CDR2 as SASEGT. This CDR3 reads CASYREKGNEQFF. CDR3 bases: TGTGCCAGCTACCGGGAGAAGGGCAATGAGCAGTTCTTC.

The genes are TRBV19 and TRBJ1-1; D may be TRBD1 (6 bases). CDR1 LNHDA and CDR2 SQIVND come from the germline V gene (reference sequence). The V gene lost 5 bases and the J gene lost 6 bases, with 16 bases spanning the gap. There are 14 residues in the CDR3. CDR3 protein: CASSYGAGDSEAFF. As DNA, the CDR3 is TGTGCCAGTAGTTACGGGGCAGGGGATTCTGAAGCTTTCTTT.

The gene calls are TRBV27 and TRBJ2-7, with 8 bases lining up with TRBD2. CDR1 and CDR2 (germline): MNHEY, SMNVEV (reference sequence). This CDR3 spans 14 amino acids. V lost 4 bases and J lost 1; bases outside the gene matches: 3. The CDR3 here is CASSSGGVSYEQYF. The CDR3 bases are TGTGCCAGCAGTTCGGGAGGGGTGTCCTACGAGCAGTACTTC.

This chain links TRBV27 with TRBJ2-7; D might be TRBD1 (6 bases). The V end was cut by 6 bases, the J end by 3 bases, with 21 bases between. CDR3 size: 16 residues. Germline CDR1 is MNHEY and CDR2 is SMNVEV (reference sequence). In DNA form, the CDR3 reads TGTGCCAGCAGCCCCATACGAGGGGGTGGGGTCTACGAGCAGTACTTC. Encoded protein: CASSPIRGGGVYEQYF.